This entry features one T cell receptor (beta chain) sequence. What it recognizes is unknown. The V end was cut by 5 bases, the J end by 6 bases, with 20 bases between. Germline V gene lookup returns CDR1 SGHTA and CDR2 FQGNSA. The CDR3 contains 15 residues. TCRdb's copy holds only in-frame clones and misses some; the assay was immunoSEQ multiplex PCR. The repertoire holds a few hundred thousand clones, with approximately 97% as singletons. These data come from a study of shared clonotypes between healthy human individuals. About the study: Per-donor plates numbered three CD4 naive, three CD4 memory, two CD8 naive and one CD8 memory. Study-level points and caveats: Investigators collected only blood, and repertoires in tissues likely differ. Four donors shared 4.5% to 6.5% of their naive CD4 clonotypes.

It was into CD45RA+ naive and CD45RA-negative memory subsets that the CD4+ cells were split. The gene calls are TRBV7-2 and TRBJ2-7; perhaps TRBD2 as D (6 bases). The receptor comes from a woman aged 25 to 39 in good health. Sequenced sample: naive CD4+ T cells sorted from blood. Subset here: CD45RA+ positively selected. The CDR3 spells CASSPAGGFIGEQYF. The CDR3 coding sequence is TGTGCCAGCAGCCCCGCTGGAGGGTTCATCGGCGAGCAGTACTTC.